Listed below are T cell receptor beta chains from one sample, sequenced in a study of shared clonotypes between healthy human individuals. Sequencing was performed with immunoSEQ multiplex PCR; in TCRdb, only in-frame clones are kept and a portion is missing. This sample carries around 1.1 million clones, 70% to 80% of them seen once, and the ten largest clones take under 0.8%. Sequencing input: memory CD4+ T cells from PBMCs. Receptor source: a man aged 18-30 years in good health. Some clones in this sample may be carry-over from other donors' samples. The CDR3 runs from the conserved cysteine through the conserved F or W. D genes are given only for firm matches. Clone sizes are given selectively: once, few, many, or a class where the clone is expanded.

CAWSGQPNQPQHF | TGTGCCTGGAGTGGACAGCCGAATCAGCCCCAGCATTTT | TRBJ1-5 | NA | many | TRBV30
CASSGTSSGNTIYF | TGTGCCAGCTCGGGAACGAGCTCTGGAAACACCATATATTTT | TRBJ1-3 | NA | NA | TRBV7-3
CASSMWASGQETQYF | TGTGCCAGTAGTATGTGGGCTAGCGGCCAAGAGACCCAGTACTTC | TRBJ2-5 | TRBD2 | NA | TRBV19
CASSLRRETGELFF | TGTGCCAGCAGCTTAAGGCGGGAGACCGGGGAGCTGTTTTTT | TRBJ2-2 | TRBD2 | once | TRBV7-9
CASSSGTGTQYF | TGTGCCAGCAGTTCGGGGACAGGCACGCAGTATTTT | TRBJ2-3 | TRBD1 | NA | TRBV28
CASSLGGLAGNQETQYF | TGCGCCAGCAGCTTGGGGGGACTAGCGGGAAACCAAGAGACCCAGTACTTC | TRBJ2-5 | TRBD2 | NA | TRBV5-1
CASSRGGVRNTGELFF | TGTGCCAGCAGCCGTGGAGGGGTGCGGAACACCGGGGAGCTGTTTTTT | TRBJ2-2 | NA | NA | TRBV7-2
CASSLGLATGELFF | TGTGCCAGCAGCTTGGGACTAGCTACCGGGGAGCTGTTTTTT | TRBJ2-2 | TRBD2 | NA | TRBV11-2
CASSPAGQGASGYTF | TGTGCCAGCAGCCCGGCGGGGCAGGGGGCGAGTGGCTACACCTTC | TRBJ1-2 | TRBD1 | NA | TRBV5-5
CASSGTAGVAHEQFF | TGTGCCAGCAGTGGAACCGCCGGGGTGGCCCATGAGCAGTTCTTC | TRBJ2-1 | NA | NA | TRBV27
CASTSWGGTGELFF | TGTGCCAGCACTAGTTGGGGAGGCACCGGGGAGCTGTTTTTT | TRBJ2-2 | NA | NA | TRBV27